Listed here are 27 T cell receptor beta chains from one sample, sequenced in a study of T cell responses to AZD1222 COVID-19 vaccine (dated by TCRdb to the early 2020s). This sample's time point label indicates: baseline before first vaccination. The library was made by the immunoSEQ multiplex PCR assay. TCRdb limited this immuneACCESS table to in-frame rearrangements with V and J called. A share of clones is missing; checked studies link under half to unresolved V genes, and the rest is unexplained. The sample table records over 100,000 clones; approximately 90% of these occur just once. Roughly 4% of the sample rests with the top ten. The sample here was peripheral blood, taken on day 0 of AZD1222 vaccination. These receptors were collected from an adult in good health.

The DNA for the CDR3 is TGTGCCAGCAGCTTGGATCCACAGGGCACTGAAGCTTTCTTT. Its translation is CASSLDPQGTEAFF. This chain joins TRBV13 and TRBJ1-1; tentative D call: TRBD1 (6 bases). The CDR3 loop spans 14 amino acids. V lost 3 bases and J lost 4, with 12 bases in between. CDR1 is PRHDT, CDR2 FYEKMQ, per germline (reference sequence).

V gene TRBV25-1 combines with J gene TRBJ2-1, with 7 bases aligning to TRBD2. Unmatched junction bases numbered 1, after V lost 5 bases and J lost 0 bases. The CDR3 has 14 residues. Germline V gene sequence: CDR1 MGHDK, CDR2 SYGVNS. The CDR3 here is CASSWTSSYNEQFF. The CDR3, as DNA: TGTGCCAGCAGTTGGACTAGCTCCTACAATGAGCAGTTCTTC.

The J gene is TRBJ1-6, the V gene TRBV6-5; TRBD1 agrees at 7 bases. The CDR3 extends over 15 amino acids. Per the germline V gene, CDR1 is MNHEY and CDR2 is SVGAGI. Trimming removed 6 bases from V and 7 bases from J; junction bases left unmatched: 9. CDR3 DNA sequence: TGTGCCAGCAGCCGGCCCACAGGGGAAAATTCACCCCTCCACTTT. This translates into CASSRPTGENSPLHF.

The chain couples TRBV18 to TRBJ1-4, with D possibly TRBD1 on 6 matching bases. The V and J ends lost 5 bases and 5 bases respectively, with 15 bases between them. Germline-derived CDR1 and CDR2 are KGHSH and LQKENI. The CDR3 has 15 amino acids. In DNA form, the CDR3 reads TGTGCCAGCTCATCAGACCAGGGGATCAATGAAAAACTGTTTTTT. This gives the protein CASSSDQGINEKLFF. Full variable domain (outside the CDR3, taken from reference TRBV18 and TRBJ1-4): NAGVMQNPRHLVRRRGQEARLRCSPMKGHSHVYWYRQLPEEGLKFMVYLQKENIIDESGMPKERFSAEFPKEGPSILRIQQVVRGDSAAYFCASSSDQGINEKLFFGSGTQLSVL.

The rearrangement uses TRBV2 and TRBJ2-2, with D possibly matching TRBD2 (5 bases). V was clipped by 7 bases and J by 1 base, with 13 bases between them. CDR1 SNHLY and CDR2 FYNNEI come from the germline V gene. The CDR3 runs 15 residues. For the CDR3, the DNA is TGTGCCAGCAAGAGAGGGCTATTGAACACCGGGGAGCTGTTTTTT. It codes for CASKRGLLNTGELFF.

The DNA of the CDR3 is TGTGCCAGCAGCGTAGGGGGTGTTCCTAGCTACGAGCAGTACTTC. As protein: CASSVGGVPSYEQYF. The rearrangement joins TRBV9 to TRBJ2-7; no reliable D call. The V and J ends lost 0 bases and 3 bases respectively, with 13 bases between them. Germline V gene sequence: CDR1 SGDLS, CDR2 YYNGEE. This CDR3 has 15 residues.

The chain uses TRBV7-9 and TRBJ1-1, with 7 bases aligning to TRBD1. The CDR3 covers 14 residues. V shed 3 bases and J 5 bases; nucleotides not matched to a gene: 6. CDR1 and CDR2 from the germline V gene are SEHNR and FQNEAQ (reference sequence). CDR3 sequence: CASSFSGGRTEAFF. The CDR3, as DNA: TGTGCCAGCAGCTTCTCAGGGGGGAGAACTGAAGCTTTCTTT.

CDR3 nucleotide sequence: TGTGCCAGCAGCTCTACACCCCTTCGGGGGTGGTTCTATGGCTACACCTTC. Translation: CASSSTPLRGWFYGYTF. The V gene is TRBV5-4, the J gene TRBJ1-2, with D perhaps matching TRBD1 (5 bases). The V and J ends lost 3 bases and 4 bases respectively, with 22 bases between them. From germline, CDR1 is SGHNT and CDR2 YYREEE (reference sequence). This CDR3 has 17 residues.

As to this clone: Relative to the germline gene, one junction end is altered; a read error may explain this. The V call is TRBV6-5, the J call TRBJ2-3; the match to TRBD1 covers 7 bases. From germline, CDR1 is MNHEY and CDR2 SVGAGI. The CDR3 covers 13 residues. The DNA of the CDR3 is TGTGCCAGTAGGGACAGAGGCACAAATACGCAGTATTTT. Encoded protein: CASRDRGTNTQYF.

This chain joins TRBV18 and TRBJ1-1, with D possibly TRBD1 on 5 matching bases. In germline, CDR1 is KGHSH, CDR2 LQKENI. The CDR3 runs 14 residues. V gave up 0 bases and J gave up 4 bases, with 9 bases separating them. CDR3 in amino acids: CASSPPAGTTEAFF. CDR3 in DNA: TGTGCCAGCTCACCACCCGCAGGGACCACTGAAGCTTTCTTT.

CDR3 DNA sequence: TGTGCCAGCAGCTTGAGGCCGAAGGGGGCTGGACCCTACGAGCAGTACTTC. This codes for CASSLRPKGAGPYEQYF. The rearrangement joins TRBV7-3 to TRBJ2-7, with TRBD1 identical over 7 bases. CDR1 is SGHTA and CDR2 is FQGTGA in the germline V gene. The CDR3 sequence is 17 residues long. V was clipped by 3 bases and J by 2 bases; unmatched bases: 13. The whole variable domain, filled in from reference TRBV7-3 and TRBJ2-7, reads GAGVSQTPSNKVTEKGKYVELRCDPISGHTALYWYRQSLGQGPEFLIYFQGTGAADDSGLPNDRFFAVRPEGSVSTLKIQRTERGDSAVYLCASSLRPKGAGPYEQYFGPGTRLTVT.

The chain links TRBV2 to TRBJ2-4; D unresolved. The ends were cut back, 9 bases at V and 0 bases at J, with 6 bases in the middle. Germline V gives CDR1 SNHLY, CDR2 FYNNEI. This CDR3 has 12 residues. DNA of the CDR3: TGTGCCAGTGAGCTAGCCAAAAACATTCAGTACTTC. Its translation is CASELAKNIQYF.

This clone was seen just once. This chain links TRBV6-2 or TRBV6-3 with TRBJ1-2; D not certain. Germline lookup yields CDR1 MNHEY and CDR2 SVGEGT. The CDR3 has 12 residues. V lost 4 bases and J 5 bases, leaving 8 bases between the germline ends. CDR3 amino acids: CASSWERYGYTF. The CDR3 DNA reads as TGTGCCAGCAGTTGGGAGCGTTATGGCTACACCTTC.

The chain links TRBV7-9 to TRBJ1-5; D remains unclear. Germline CDR1 SEHNR, CDR2 FQNEAQ (reference sequence). V shed 5 bases and J shed 7 bases, with 9 bases lying between them. The CDR3 totals 12 residues. CDR3 nucleotides: TGTGCCAGCAGCCCCGAAGGACAGCCCCAGCATTTT. Residues: CASSPEGQPQHF.

The chain uses TRBV28 and TRBJ2-7; 7 nucleotides agree with TRBD1. The CDR3 runs to 14 residues. V lost 3 bases to trimming and J lost 2 bases; unmatched junction nucleotides: 4. The germline gives CDR1 MDHEN, CDR2 SYDVKM. CDR3 residues: CASSFHGTAYEQYF. In DNA, the CDR3 is TGTGCCAGCAGTTTCCACGGGACAGCCTACGAGCAGTACTTC.

The chain couples TRBV15 to TRBJ2-3, with D possibly matching TRBD1 (6 bases). Looked up from germline, CDR1 is LNHNV and CDR2 is YYDKDF (reference sequence). This CDR3 has 17 residues. The V end was cut by 2 bases, the J end by 4 bases, with 19 bases between. CDR3 loop: CATSRLTGKDRADTQYF. The DNA of the CDR3 is TGTGCCACCAGCAGACTTACAGGGAAGGATCGCGCAGATACGCAGTATTTT. The full variable domain, with the rest looked up from reference TRBV15 and TRBJ2-3, is DAMVIQNPRYQVTQFGKPVTLSCSQTLNHNVMYWYQQKSSQAPKLLFHYYDKDFNNEADTPDNFQSRRPNTSFCFLDIRSPGLGDTAMYLCATSRLTGKDRADTQYFGPGTRLTVL.

This chain uses TRBV7-3 with TRBJ2-3; 14 bases are a match to TRBD2. Per germline, CDR1 SGHTA and CDR2 FQGTGA. The CDR3 is made up of 16 amino acids. After removal of 5 bases from V and 3 bases from J, the junction contained 4 bases not matched to a gene. The CDR3 is CASSAGTSGGTDTQYF. The DNA for the CDR3 is TGTGCCAGCAGCGCCGGGACTAGCGGGGGTACAGATACGCAGTATTTT.

The rearrangement uses TRBV18 and TRBJ2-2, with a tentative D call TRBD1 (6 bases). Germline V gene data show CDR1 as KGHSH and CDR2 as LQKENI. Trimming shortened V by 5 bases and J by 2 bases, and 9 bases separated the two germline ends. CDR3 length: 14 amino acids. CDR3 protein: CASSWGHNTGELFF. CDR3 DNA: TGTGCCAGCTCATGGGGACATAACACCGGGGAGCTGTTTTTT. The full variable domain, completed using reference TRBV18 and TRBJ2-2, is NAGVMQNPRHLVRRRGQEARLRCSPMKGHSHVYWYRQLPEEGLKFMVYLQKENIIDESGMPKERFSAEFPKEGPSILRIQQVVRGDSAAYFCASSWGHNTGELFFGEGSRLTVL.

The chain uses TRBV12-5 and TRBJ1-4; maybe TRBD1 (6 bases). This CDR3 region has 17 residues. V was pared by 0 bases and J by 7 bases, with 18 bases between. Germline CDR1 and CDR2: LGHNT and FRNRAP. CDR3 protein: CASGLVTGRTNGEKLFF. The CDR3 DNA reads as TGTGCTAGTGGTTTGGTAACAGGGAGGACGAACGGTGAAAAACTGTTTTTT.

This clone has a single count. The chain carries TRBV2 and TRBJ1-2; TRBD1 matches at 7 bases. The CDR3 consists of 16 residues. Germline V gene lookup returns CDR1 SNHLY and CDR2 FYNNEI. The V and J ends lost 6 bases and 0 bases, in that order; junction bases with no gene match: 10. The CDR3 coding sequence is TGTGCCAGCAGCGAGCTCCGAGGACAGGCTAACTATGGCTACACCTTC. Translating it yields CASSELRGQANYGYTF.

This clone was counted a few times. The chain uses TRBV5-1 and TRBJ2-7; D is ambiguous. Germline CDR1 and CDR2: SGHRS and YFSETQ. Deletions cut 0 bases from V and 2 bases from J, with 9 bases between. The CDR3 runs 14 residues. The CDR3 DNA follows: TGCGCCAGCAGCTTGGAAGGGTCGACCTACGAGCAGTACTTC. Its protein is CASSLEGSTYEQYF.

The V gene is TRBV12-3 or TRBV12-4, the J gene TRBJ1-2, with D uncertain. The CDR3 covers 13 residues. V was pared by 4 bases and J by 0 bases, with 6 bases between. The CDR3 DNA reads as TGTGCCAGCAGTTATCGACCTAACTATGGCTACACCTTC. It encodes CASSYRPNYGYTF.

The chain is built from TRBV11-1 and TRBJ1-1; D gene ambiguous. Looked up from germline, CDR1 is SGHAT and CDR2 is FQDESV (reference sequence). Between the trimmed V and J ends, which lost 3 bases and 2 bases, there was a span of 4 bases. CDR3 length equals 12 residues. Written as DNA, the CDR3 is TGTGCCAGCAGCTTCCTTAACACTGAAGCTTTCTTT. Residues: CASSFLNTEAFF.

This sequence joins TRBV18 and TRBJ1-6; 8 bases agree with TRBD1. CDR1 and CDR2 (germline): KGHSH, LQKENI. V shed 10 bases and J 10 bases; nucleotides not matched to a gene: 9. The CDR3 sequence is 13 residues long. CDR3 in amino acids: CATCGQGDSPLHF. The DNA of the CDR3 is TGTGCCACCTGTGGACAGGGCGACTCACCCCTCCACTTT.

The rearrangement links TRBV9 to TRBJ2-3; 9 positions agree with TRBD1. CDR3 length: 16 residues. CDR1 and CDR2 from the germline V gene are SGDLS and YYNGEE. V dropped 4 bases and J dropped 4; count of bases not matched to a gene: 10. For the CDR3, the DNA is TGTGCCAGCAGCCAGGGGGACAGGGCTCCTCCAGATACGCAGTATTTT. It encodes CASSQGDRAPPDTQYF. Full variable domain (rest looked up from reference TRBV9 and TRBJ2-3): DSGVTQTPKHLITATGQRVTLRCSPRSGDLSVYWYQQSLDQGLQFLIQYYNGEERAKGNILERFSAQQFPDLHSELNLSSLELGDSALYFCASSQGDRAPPDTQYFGPGTRLTVL.

CDR3 protein: CASSFVQEGYGYTF. As DNA, the CDR3 is TGTGCCAGCAGTTTTGTCCAAGAGGGATATGGCTACACCTTC. The J gene is TRBJ1-2, the V gene TRBV28; D unclear. CDR3 size: 14 residues. Germline CDR1 is MDHEN and CDR2 is SYDVKM. The ends were cut back, 3 bases at V and 5 bases at J, with 13 bases in the middle.

The J gene is TRBJ1-2, the V gene TRBV27, with 7 positions matching TRBD1. Germline V gene data show CDR1 as MNHEY and CDR2 as SMNVEV (reference sequence). The CDR3 has 15 residues. Germline trimming cut 5 bases from V and 7 bases from J; bases unmatched to any gene: 13. The CDR3 bases are TGTGCCAGCAGTCCCAGCGGGACAGTCTCCGGTGGCTACACCTTC. Residues: CASSPSGTVSGGYTF.